This T cell receptor beta chain was found in a study of T cells in Graves' hyperthyroidism and ophthalmopathy. Broader study findings: Most thyroid clonotypes expanded above 0.001 were also detected in blood.

The CDR3 covers 14 residues. Trimming took 2 bases from V and 3 from J, leaving 11 bases between them. The germline V gene encodes CDR1 SGDLS and CDR2 YYNGEE. Regions amplified from RNA transcripts were the TCR beta CDR3 regions. Primed by the HTBI set, a first-round RT-PCR was run on the TCR CDR3. TCRdb called the multiplex PCR reads again in MiXCR, with one record for every CDR3 protein. The sample has some 550,000 distinct CDR3 sequences; roughly 20% are singletons. This clonotype was picked up many times. What it binds is not known. The clonotype was recovered from a man in his late teens or twenties with Graves' hyperthyroidism. The rearrangement uses TRBV9 and TRBJ1-1; no clear D. The sequenced sample consisted of blood. The CDR3 region has the DNA TGTGCCAGCAGCGTTAATTCGGGCGACACTGAAGCTTTCTTT. It translates to CASSVNSGDTEAFF. Drawing the rest from reference TRBV9 and TRBJ1-1, the complete variable domain is DSGVTQTPKHLITATGQRVTLRCSPRSGDLSVYWYQQSLDQGLQFLIQYYNGEERAKGNILERFSAQQFPDLHSELNLSSLELGDSALYFCASSVNSGDTEAFFGQGTRLTVV.